This entry describes one TCR beta chain. This record belongs to a study of blood T cell repertoires in COVID-19. Study-wide context: PBMCs, B-cell-depleted T cells, or T cells were the source of the cDNA or gDNA that made up the material.

Authors' processing steps: It was from reference gene primer amplification that nucleated cell counts were estimated. The assay was immunoSEQ multiplex PCR, and TCRdb's table has in-frame clones only and misses some. That table is the source of V, J and clone size, and D and trimming were worked out from the DNA. The table lists some 150,000 clones, about four fifths of them singletons. Trimming cost V 4 bases and J 4 bases; bases outside gene matches: 4. The CDR3 runs to 14 residues. Germline loops: CDR1 SGDLS, CDR2 YYNGEE. The sample comprised peripheral blood. The chain carries TRBV9 and TRBJ2-2; 7 bases line up with TRBD1. The TCR comes from a woman of 80 years or more in a cohort sampled during active or convalescent COVID-19. The CDR3 bases are TGTGCCAGCAGCTCCCACAGGGGCACCGGGGAGCTGTTTTTT. Translated, it gives CASSSHRGTGELFF. Full variable domain (remainder filled in from reference TRBV9 and TRBJ2-2): DSGVTQTPKHLITATGQRVTLRCSPRSGDLSVYWYQQSLDQGLQFLIQYYNGEERAKGNILERFSAQQFPDLHSELNLSSLELGDSALYFCASSSHRGTGELFFGEGSRLTVL.